This TCR beta chain was retrieved from a study of regulatory T cells in long-lasting Graves disease. Findings of the study overall: Persistent Graves' patients showed a TCR diversity that was lower than that of newly diagnosed ones.

Time point meaning: persistent/refractory GD, antithyroid drugs over 5 years with positive TRAb. There was RNA extracted from PBMCs, and the TCR library was made from it. This CDR3 has 13 amino acids. Per the germline V gene, CDR1 is MDHEN and CDR2 is SYDVKM. J was trimmed by 4 bases and V by 3 bases; bases with no gene match: 2. This clonotype was recorded at least ten times. No antigen is known for it. Construction of the TCR beta libraries employed iRepertoire HTBI primers in conjunction with Arm-PCR of CDR3 regions. Original processing methods: Identification of gene segments yielded approximately 62 TRBV and about 14 TRBJ across samples. Via MiXCR, TCRdb re-called the multiplex PCR reads, giving one row per CDR3 protein. The V and J calls and clone size come from TCRdb's table, not from the authors' own analysis. The table records about 290,000 distinct CDR3 sequences, around a fifth of them present only once.

The sample was peripheral blood mononuclear cells (PBMCs), taken when the disease was refractory, from a patient treated with antithyroid drugs. J is TRBJ1-2 and V is TRBV28; 7 nucleotides match TRBD1. The receptor comes from a female donor with Graves disease. DNA for the CDR3: TGTGCCAGCAGTTTGAAGGGGGCCTATGGCTACACCTTC. Translating it yields CASSLKGAYGYTF.